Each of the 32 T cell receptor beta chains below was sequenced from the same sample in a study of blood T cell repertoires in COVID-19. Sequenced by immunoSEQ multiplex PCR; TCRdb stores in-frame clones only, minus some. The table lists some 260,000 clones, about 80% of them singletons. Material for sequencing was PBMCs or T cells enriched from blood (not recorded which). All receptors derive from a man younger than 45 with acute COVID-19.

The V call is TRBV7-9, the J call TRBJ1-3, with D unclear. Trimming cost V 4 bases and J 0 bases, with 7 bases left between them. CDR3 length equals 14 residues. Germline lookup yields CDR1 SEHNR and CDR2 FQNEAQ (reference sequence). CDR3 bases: TGTGCCAGCAGCTCACAGAGCTCTGGAAACACCATATATTTT. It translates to CASSSQSSGNTIYF.

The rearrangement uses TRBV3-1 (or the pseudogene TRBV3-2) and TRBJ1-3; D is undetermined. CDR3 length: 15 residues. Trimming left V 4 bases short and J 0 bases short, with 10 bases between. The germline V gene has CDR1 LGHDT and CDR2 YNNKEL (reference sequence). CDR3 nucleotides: TGTGCCAGCAGCCCAGTCCGATACTCTGGAAACACCATATATTTT. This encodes CASSPVRYSGNTIYF.

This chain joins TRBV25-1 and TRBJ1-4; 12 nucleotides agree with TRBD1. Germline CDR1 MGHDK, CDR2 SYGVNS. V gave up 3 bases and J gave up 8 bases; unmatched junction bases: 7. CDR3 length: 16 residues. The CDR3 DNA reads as TGTGCCAGCAGTGATTCGCTCGGGACAGGGGGCGAAAAACTGTTTTTT. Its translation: CASSDSLGTGGEKLFF.

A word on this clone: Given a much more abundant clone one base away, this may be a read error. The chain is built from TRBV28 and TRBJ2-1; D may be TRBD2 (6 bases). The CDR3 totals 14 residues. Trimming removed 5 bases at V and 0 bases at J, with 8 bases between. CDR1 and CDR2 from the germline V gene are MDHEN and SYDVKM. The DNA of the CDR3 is TGTGCCAGCAGTCGGGGGAGCTCCTACAATGAGCAGTTCTTC. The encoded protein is CASSRGSSYNEQFF.

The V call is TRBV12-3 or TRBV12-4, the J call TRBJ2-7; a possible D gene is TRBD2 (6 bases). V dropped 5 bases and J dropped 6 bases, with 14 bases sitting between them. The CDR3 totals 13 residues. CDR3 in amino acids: CASSPTAGTEQYV. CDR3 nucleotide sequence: TGTGCCAGCAGTCCGACTGCGGGGACCGAGCAGTACGTC.

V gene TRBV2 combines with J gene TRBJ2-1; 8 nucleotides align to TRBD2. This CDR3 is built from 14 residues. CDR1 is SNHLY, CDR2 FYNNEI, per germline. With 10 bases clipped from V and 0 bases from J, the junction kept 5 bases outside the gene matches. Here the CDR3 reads CATLAGSSYNEQFF. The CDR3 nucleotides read TGTGCCACCTTAGCGGGAAGCTCCTACAATGAGCAGTTCTTC. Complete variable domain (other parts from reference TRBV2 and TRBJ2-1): EPEVTQTPSHQVTQMGQEVILRCVPISNHLYFYWYRQILGQKVEFLVSFYNNEISEKSEIFDDQFSVERPDGSNFTLKIRSTKLEDSAMYFCATLAGSSYNEQFFGPGTRLTVL.

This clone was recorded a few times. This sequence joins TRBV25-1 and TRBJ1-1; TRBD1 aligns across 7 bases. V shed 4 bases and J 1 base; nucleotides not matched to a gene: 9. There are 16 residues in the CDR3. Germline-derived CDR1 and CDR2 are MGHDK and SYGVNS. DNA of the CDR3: TGTGCCAGCAGTGGTAGGGGGCTAAAAGGGAACACTGAAGCTTTCTTT. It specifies CASSGRGLKGNTEAFF. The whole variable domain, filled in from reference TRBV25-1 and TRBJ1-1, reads EADIYQTPRYLVIGTGKKITLECSQTMGHDKMYWYQQDPGMELHLIHYSYGVNSTEKGDLSSESTVSRIRTEHFPLTLESARPSHTSQYLCASSGRGLKGNTEAFFGQGTRLTVV.

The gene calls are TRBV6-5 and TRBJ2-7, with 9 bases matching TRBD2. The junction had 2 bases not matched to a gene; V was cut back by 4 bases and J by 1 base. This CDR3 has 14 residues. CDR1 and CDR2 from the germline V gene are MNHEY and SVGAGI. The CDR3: CASSFTSGSYEQYV. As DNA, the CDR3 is TGTGCCAGCAGTTTTACTAGCGGGTCCTACGAGCAGTACGTC.

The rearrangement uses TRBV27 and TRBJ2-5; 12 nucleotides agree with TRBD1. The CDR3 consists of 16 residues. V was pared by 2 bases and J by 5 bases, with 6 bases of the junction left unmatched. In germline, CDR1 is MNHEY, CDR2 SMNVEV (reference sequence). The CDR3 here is CASSLKGTGGQETQYF. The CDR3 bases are TGTGCCAGCAGTTTAAAAGGGACAGGGGGCCAGGAGACCCAGTACTTC.

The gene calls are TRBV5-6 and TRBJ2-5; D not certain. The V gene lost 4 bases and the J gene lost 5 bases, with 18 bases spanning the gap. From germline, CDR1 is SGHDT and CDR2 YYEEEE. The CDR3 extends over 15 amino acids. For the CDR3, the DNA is TGTGCCAGCAGCCTGGGATGGGCACCTGAGGAGACCCAGTACTTC. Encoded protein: CASSLGWAPEETQYF.

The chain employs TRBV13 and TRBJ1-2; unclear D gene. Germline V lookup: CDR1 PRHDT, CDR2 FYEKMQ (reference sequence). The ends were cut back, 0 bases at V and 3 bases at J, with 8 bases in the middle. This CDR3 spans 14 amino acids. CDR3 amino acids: CASSLGQADYGYTF. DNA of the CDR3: TGTGCCAGCAGCTTAGGGCAGGCAGACTATGGCTACACCTTC.

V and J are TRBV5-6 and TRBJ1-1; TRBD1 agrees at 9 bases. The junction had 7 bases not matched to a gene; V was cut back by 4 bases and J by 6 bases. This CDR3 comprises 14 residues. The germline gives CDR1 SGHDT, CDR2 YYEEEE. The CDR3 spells CASSNDRGSAEAFF. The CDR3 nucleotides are TGTGCCAGCAGCAACGACAGGGGGAGCGCTGAAGCTTTCTTT.

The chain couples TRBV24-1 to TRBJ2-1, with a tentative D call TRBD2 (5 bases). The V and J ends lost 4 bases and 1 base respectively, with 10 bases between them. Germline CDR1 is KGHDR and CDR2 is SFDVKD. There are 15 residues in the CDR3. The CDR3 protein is CATSEAGLSYNEQFF. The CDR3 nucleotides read TGTGCCACCAGTGAGGCGGGTCTGTCCTACAATGAGCAGTTCTTC.

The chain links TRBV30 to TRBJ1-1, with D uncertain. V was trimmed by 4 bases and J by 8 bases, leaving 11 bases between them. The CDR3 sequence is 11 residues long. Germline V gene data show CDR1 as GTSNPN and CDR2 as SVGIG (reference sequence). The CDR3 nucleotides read TGTGCCTGGAATCGGGGTGGGGAAGCTTTCTTT. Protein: CAWNRGGEAFF.

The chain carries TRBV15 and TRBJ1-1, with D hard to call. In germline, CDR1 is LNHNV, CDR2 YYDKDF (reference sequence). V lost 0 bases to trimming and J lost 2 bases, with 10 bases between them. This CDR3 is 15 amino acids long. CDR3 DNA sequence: TGTGCCACCAGCAGAGACGGGAGAACCAACACTGAAGCTTTCTTT. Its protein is CATSRDGRTNTEAFF.

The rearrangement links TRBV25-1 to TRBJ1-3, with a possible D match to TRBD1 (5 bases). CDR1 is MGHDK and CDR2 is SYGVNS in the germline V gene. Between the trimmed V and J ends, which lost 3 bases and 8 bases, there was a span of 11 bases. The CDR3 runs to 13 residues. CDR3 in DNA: TGTGCCAGCAGTGAGGGATTCAGGGACACCATATATTTT. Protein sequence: CASSEGFRDTIYF.

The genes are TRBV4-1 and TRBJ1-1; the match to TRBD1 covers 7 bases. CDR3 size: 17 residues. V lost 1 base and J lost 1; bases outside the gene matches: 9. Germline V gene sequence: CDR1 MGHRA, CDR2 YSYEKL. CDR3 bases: TGCGCCAGCAGCCAAGTGAGTTTAGGGGGCGGGAACACTGAAGCTTTCTTT. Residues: CASSQVSLGGGNTEAFF.

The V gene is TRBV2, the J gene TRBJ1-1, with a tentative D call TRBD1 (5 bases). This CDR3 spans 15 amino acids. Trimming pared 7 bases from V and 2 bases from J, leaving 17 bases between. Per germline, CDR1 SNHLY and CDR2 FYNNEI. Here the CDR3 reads CASTLRDSKNTEAFF. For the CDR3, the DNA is TGTGCCAGCACCCTAAGAGACAGTAAAAACACTGAAGCTTTCTTT.

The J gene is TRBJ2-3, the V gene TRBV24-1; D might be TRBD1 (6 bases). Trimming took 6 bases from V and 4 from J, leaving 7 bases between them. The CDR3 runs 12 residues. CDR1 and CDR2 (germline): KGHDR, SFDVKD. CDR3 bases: TGTGCCACCAGTCAGGGGTCAGATACGCAGTATTTT. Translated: CATSQGSDTQYF.

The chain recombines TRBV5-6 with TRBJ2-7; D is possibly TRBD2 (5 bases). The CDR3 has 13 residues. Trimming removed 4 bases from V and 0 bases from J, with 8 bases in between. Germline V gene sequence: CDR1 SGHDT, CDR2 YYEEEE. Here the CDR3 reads CASSRRNSYEQYV. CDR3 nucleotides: TGTGCCAGCAGCCGGAGGAACTCCTACGAGCAGTACGTC.

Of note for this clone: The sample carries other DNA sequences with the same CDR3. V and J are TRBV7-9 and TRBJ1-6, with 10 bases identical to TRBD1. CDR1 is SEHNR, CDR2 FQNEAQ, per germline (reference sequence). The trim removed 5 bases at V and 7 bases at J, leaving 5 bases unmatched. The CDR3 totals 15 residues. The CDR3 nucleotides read TGTGCCAGCAGCCCGGACAGGGGGGGCAATTCACCCCTCCACTTT. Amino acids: CASSPDRGGNSPLHF. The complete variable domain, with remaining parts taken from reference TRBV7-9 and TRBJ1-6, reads DTGVSQNPRHKITKRGQNVTFRCDPISEHNRLYWYRQTLGQGPEFLTYFQNEAQLEKSRLLSDRFSAERPKGSFSTLEIQRTEQGDSAMYLCASSPDRGGNSPLHFGNGTRLTVT.

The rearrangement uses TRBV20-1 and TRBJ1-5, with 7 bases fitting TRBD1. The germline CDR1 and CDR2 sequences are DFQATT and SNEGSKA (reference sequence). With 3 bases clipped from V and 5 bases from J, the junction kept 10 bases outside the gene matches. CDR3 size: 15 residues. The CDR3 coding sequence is TGCAGTGCTAGTCCTCAGGGGGGCGGATATCAGCCCCAGCATTTT. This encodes CSASPQGGGYQPQHF.

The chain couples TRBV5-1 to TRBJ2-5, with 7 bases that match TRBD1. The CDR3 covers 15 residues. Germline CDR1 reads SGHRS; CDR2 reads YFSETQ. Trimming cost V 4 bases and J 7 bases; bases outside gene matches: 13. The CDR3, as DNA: TGCGCCAGCAGCACTTCTAATGGACAGGATGGGACCCAGTACTTC. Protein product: CASSTSNGQDGTQYF.

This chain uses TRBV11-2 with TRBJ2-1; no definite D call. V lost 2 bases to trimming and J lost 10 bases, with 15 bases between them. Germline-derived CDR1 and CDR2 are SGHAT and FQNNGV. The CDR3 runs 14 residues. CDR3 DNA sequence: TGTGCCAGCAGCTTACCCCGGGTAGCAAGCGAGCAGTTCTTC. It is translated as CASSLPRVASEQFF. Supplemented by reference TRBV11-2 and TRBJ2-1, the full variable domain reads EAGVAQSPRYKIIEKRQSVAFWCNPISGHATLYWYQQILGQGPKLLIQFQNNGVVDDSQLPKDRFSAERLKGVDSTLKIQPAKLEDSAVYLCASSLPRVASEQFFGPGTRLTVL.

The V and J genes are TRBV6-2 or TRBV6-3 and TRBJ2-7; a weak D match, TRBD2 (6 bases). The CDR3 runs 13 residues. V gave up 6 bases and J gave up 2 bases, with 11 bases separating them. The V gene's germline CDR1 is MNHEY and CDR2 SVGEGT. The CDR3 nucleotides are TGTGCCAGCAGCAGGACTACCACCTACGAGCAGTACGTC. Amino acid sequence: CASSRTTTYEQYV.

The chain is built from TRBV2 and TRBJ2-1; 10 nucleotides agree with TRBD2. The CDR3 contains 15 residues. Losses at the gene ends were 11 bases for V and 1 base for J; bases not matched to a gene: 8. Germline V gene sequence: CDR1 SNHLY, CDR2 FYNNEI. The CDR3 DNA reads TGTGCCGGAAAAAGGACTAGCGGATCCTACAATGAGCAGTTCTTC. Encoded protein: CAGKRTSGSYNEQFF.

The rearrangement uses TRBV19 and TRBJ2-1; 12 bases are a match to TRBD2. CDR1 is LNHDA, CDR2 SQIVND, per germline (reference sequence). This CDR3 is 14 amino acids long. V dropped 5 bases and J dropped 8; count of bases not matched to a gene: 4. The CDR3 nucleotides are TGTGCCAGTAGTCAACTAGCGGGAGGCTATGAGCAGTTCTTC. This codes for CASSQLAGGYEQFF.

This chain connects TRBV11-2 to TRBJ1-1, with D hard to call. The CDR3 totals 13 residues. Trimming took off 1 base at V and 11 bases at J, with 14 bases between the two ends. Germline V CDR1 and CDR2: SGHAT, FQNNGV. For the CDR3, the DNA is TGTGCCAGCAGCTTAGGGGCACGCCCGTTGGCTTTCTTT. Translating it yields CASSLGARPLAFF.

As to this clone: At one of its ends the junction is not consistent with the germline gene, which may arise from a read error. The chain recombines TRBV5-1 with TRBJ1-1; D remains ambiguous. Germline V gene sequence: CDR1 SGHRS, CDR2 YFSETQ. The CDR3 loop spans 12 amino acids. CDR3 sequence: CASSYEYTEAFF. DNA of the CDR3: TGTGCCAGCAGCTACGAGTACACTGAAGCTTTCTTT. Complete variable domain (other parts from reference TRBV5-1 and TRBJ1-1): KAGVTQTPRYLIKTRGQQVTLSCSPISGHRSVSWYQQTPGQGLQFLFEYFSETQRNKGNFPGRFSGRQFSNSRSEMNVSTLELGDSALYLCASSYEYTEAFFGQGTRLTVV.

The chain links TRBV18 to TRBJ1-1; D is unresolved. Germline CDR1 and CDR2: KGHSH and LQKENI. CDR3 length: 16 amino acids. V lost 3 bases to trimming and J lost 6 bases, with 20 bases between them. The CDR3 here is CASSPEAGALRAEAFF. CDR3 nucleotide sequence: TGTGCCAGCTCACCGGAGGCGGGAGCCCTTCGCGCTGAAGCTTTCTTT.

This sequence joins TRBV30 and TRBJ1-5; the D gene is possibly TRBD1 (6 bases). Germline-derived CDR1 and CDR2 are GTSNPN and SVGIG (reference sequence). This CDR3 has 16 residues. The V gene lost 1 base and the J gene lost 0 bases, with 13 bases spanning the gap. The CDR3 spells CAWSGGWTASNQPQHF. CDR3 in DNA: TGTGCCTGGAGTGGAGGGTGGACAGCTAGCAATCAGCCCCAGCATTTT.

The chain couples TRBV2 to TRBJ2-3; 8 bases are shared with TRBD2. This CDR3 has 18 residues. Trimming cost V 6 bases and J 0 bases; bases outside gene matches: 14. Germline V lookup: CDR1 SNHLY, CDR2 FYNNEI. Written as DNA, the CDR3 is TGTGCCAGCAGCGGGAGGGCGGGGGGTTTCGGAAGCACAGATACGCAGTATTTT. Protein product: CASSGRAGGFGSTDTQYF.